The clone carrying this T cell receptor (beta chain) has only a few counts. Its specificity is unknown. This sample was taken from a study of T-cell reconstitution after alpha-beta-depleted transplantation in children. Study-level results: Several hundred graft clones that had expanded were reportedly the source of alpha-beta T cells about two months after transplant. Diversity and T-cell counts at one year after transplant derived mostly from new T cells.

Unique molecular identifiers were incorporated into the prepared TCRbeta library. TCRdb re-derived calls from the PCR reads in MiXCR, one entry per CDR3 protein. The profile shows 250,000 or so distinct CDR3 sequences, approximately 24% of them singletons. Germline CDR1 and CDR2: DFQATT and SNEGSKA (reference sequence). V lost 3 bases and J lost 3; bases outside the gene matches: 8. The CDR3 spans 15 residues. The sample consisted of PBMCs, mostly from graft donor cells, taken 360 days after TCRalphabeta/CD19-depleted stem cell transplant. The chain links TRBV20-1 to TRBJ1-5; 7 bases align to TRBD1. The TCR was taken from a female patient between 2 and 15 years old who had a stem cell transplant for congenital amegakaryocytic thrombocytopenia, so the T cells may come from the graft donor. CDR3 DNA: TGCAGTGCTAGTGCACAGGGGTTGTACAATCAGCCCCAGCATTTT. Protein product: CSASAQGLYNQPQHF.